The clone carrying this T cell receptor (beta chain) turned up a few times. Its antigen is not known. Next came a second PCR, run for about 7 to 12 cycles, which used a sample-barcoded 5' primer along with a J-beta primer mix. TCRdb itself ran the 5' RACE reads through MiXCR, one entry per CDR3 protein. The sample shows about 730,000 distinct CDR3 sequences, 35% to 45% of them seen only once. The CDR3 runs to 15 residues. V shed 5 bases, J shed 2 bases, and the junction held 3 bases outside the gene matches. The sample belongs to a study of blood T cells in healthy people across ages. Findings of the study overall: Conclusively comparing naive with antigen-experienced cells was impossible with unsorted PBMCs. For the donors, CMV status was unknown and possibly confounded expanded clonotype changes.

The source of this sequence is a woman aged 55-69 years in good health. The chain has TRBV12-3 or TRBV12-4 and TRBJ2-3, with 11 bases matching TRBD2. The sequencing sample was made of blood. The CDR3 bases are TGTGCCAGCAGTCCACTAGCGGGGGCCACAGATACGCAGTATTTT. Translating it yields CASSPLAGATDTQYF.